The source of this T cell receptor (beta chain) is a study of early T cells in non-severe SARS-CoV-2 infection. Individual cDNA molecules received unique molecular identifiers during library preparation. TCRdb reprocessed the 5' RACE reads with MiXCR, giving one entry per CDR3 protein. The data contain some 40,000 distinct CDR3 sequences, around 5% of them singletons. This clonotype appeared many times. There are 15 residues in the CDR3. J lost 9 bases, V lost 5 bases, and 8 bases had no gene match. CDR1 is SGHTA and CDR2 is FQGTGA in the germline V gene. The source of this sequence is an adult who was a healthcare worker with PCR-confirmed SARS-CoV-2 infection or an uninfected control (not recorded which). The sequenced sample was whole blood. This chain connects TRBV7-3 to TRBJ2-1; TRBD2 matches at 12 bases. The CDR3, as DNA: TGTGCCAGCAGCCTGACTAGCGGGAGCGATAGTGAGCAGTTCTTC. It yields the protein CASSLTSGSDSEQFF.